This TCR beta chain was recorded in a study of T cell changes during pregnancy in multiple sclerosis. Trimming cost V 6 bases and J 1 base; bases outside gene matches: 2. The CDR3 runs to 13 residues. Germline V gene lookup returns CDR1 WSHSY and CDR2 SAAADI. Clones were sequenced by immunoSEQ multiplex PCR, and TCRdb holds only the in-frame ones, with some missing. Here the sample spans 40,000 to 50,000 clones, approximately 92% being singletons. This clone appeared once. The rearrangement links TRBV10-2 to TRBJ1-1; the match to TRBD1 covers 7 bases. The origin of this receptor is a female donor in good health, enrolled as a control in a pregnancy study. This sample comprised CD4+ T cells from peripheral blood mononuclear cells, obtained after pregnancy. The CDR3 region has the DNA TGCGCCAGCAGCAGACAGGGGAACACTGAAGCTTTCTTT. Protein product: CASSRQGNTEAFF.